The text below deals with one TCR beta chain. The CDR3 covers 16 residues. The V segment lost 2 bases and the J segment 6 bases; nucleotides outside the gene matches: 9. Looked up from germline, CDR1 is MRHNA and CDR2 is SNTAGT. Those who participated ranged in age from roughly 18 to 90 years and resided in 20 to 30 US areas. Categorization into cohorts depended on clinical history that participants reported. The assay was immunoSEQ multiplex PCR, and TCRdb's table has in-frame clones only and misses some. The data hold 350,000 or so clones, with about 90% observed a single time. This sample is part of a study of blood T cell repertoires in COVID-19.

The rearrangement links TRBV6-4 to TRBJ2-3, with 9 bases matching TRBD2. Sample: PBMCs or T cells enriched from blood (not recorded which). This TCR came from a woman aged 25-40 years who had been exposed to COVID-19. The CDR3 region is CASSDGETSGADTQYF. The CDR3 region has the DNA TGTGCCAGCAGTGACGGGGAGACTAGCGGCGCGGATACGCAGTATTTT.